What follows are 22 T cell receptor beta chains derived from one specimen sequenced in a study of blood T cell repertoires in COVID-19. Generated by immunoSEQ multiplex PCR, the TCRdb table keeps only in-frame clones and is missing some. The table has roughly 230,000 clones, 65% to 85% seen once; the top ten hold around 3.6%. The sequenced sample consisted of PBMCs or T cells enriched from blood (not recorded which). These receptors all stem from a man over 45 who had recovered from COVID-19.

The CDR3 DNA reads TGCGCCATGGCGATGGGCCACAGCTCCTATAATTCACCCCTCCACTTT. It translates to CAMAMGHSSYNSPLHF. The chain employs TRBV23-1 and TRBJ1-6; D gene uncertain. TRBV23-1 is reported as an ORF; its role is uncertain. The ends were cut back, 10 bases at V and 0 bases at J, with 16 bases in the middle. The CDR3 has 16 amino acids.

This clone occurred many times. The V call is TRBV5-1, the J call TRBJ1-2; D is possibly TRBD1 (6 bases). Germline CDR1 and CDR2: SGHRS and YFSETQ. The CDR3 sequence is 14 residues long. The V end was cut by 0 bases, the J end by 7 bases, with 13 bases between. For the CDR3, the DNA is TGCGCCAGCAGCTTGGAGGGGCAGGGGTTTGGCTACACCTTC. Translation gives CASSLEGQGFGYTF.

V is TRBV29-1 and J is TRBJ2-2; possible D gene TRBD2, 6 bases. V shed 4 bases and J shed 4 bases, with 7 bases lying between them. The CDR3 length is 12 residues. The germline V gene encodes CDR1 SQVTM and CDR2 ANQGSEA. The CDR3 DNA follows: TGCAGCGTTGTTAGCGGCACCGGGGAGCTGTTTTTT. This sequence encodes CSVVSGTGELFF.

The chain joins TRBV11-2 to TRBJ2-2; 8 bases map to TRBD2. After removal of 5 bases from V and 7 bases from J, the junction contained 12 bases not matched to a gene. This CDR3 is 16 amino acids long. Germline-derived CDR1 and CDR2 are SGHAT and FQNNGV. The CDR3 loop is CASSPPSGLEVGELFF. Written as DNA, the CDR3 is TGTGCCAGCAGCCCCCCGTCGGGACTAGAAGTCGGGGAGCTGTTTTTT.

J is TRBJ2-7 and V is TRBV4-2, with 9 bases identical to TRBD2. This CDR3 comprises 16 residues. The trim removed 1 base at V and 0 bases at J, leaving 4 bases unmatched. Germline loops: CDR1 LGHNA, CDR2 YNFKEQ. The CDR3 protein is CASSQVTSGSSYEQYF. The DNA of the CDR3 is TGTGCCAGCAGCCAAGTGACTAGCGGCAGCTCCTACGAGCAGTACTTC.

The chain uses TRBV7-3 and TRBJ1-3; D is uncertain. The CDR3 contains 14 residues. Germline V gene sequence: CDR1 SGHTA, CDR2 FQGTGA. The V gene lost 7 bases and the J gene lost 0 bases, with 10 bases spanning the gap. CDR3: CASKPGNSGNTIYF. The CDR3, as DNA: TGTGCCAGCAAACCGGGGAACTCTGGAAACACCATATATTTT.

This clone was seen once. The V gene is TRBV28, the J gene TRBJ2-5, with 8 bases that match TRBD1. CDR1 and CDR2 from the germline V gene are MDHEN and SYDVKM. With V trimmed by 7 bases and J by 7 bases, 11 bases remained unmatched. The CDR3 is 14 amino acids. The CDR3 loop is CASTYPGQGRTQYF. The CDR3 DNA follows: TGTGCCAGCACCTACCCCGGACAGGGACGGACCCAGTACTTC.

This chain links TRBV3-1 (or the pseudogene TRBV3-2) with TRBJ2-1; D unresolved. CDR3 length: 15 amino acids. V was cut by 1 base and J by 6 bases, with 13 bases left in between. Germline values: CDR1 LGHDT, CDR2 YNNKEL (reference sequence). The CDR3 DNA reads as TGTGCCAGCAGCCAAGTGACGGCAGGTTCCAATGAGCAGTTCTTC. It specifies CASSQVTAGSNEQFF.

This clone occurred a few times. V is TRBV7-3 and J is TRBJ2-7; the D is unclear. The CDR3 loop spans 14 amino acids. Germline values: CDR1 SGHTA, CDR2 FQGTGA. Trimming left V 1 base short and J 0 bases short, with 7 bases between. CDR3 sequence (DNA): TGTGCCAGCAGCTTAAGCGGCAGCTCCTACGAGCAGTACTTC. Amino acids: CASSLSGSSYEQYF.

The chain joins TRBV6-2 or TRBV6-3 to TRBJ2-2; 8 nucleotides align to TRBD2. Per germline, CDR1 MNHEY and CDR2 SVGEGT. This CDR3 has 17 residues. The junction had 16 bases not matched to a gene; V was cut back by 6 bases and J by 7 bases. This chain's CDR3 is CASSLYSLSGVRGELFF. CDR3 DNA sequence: TGTGCCAGCAGCCTTTATTCCCTTAGCGGGGTCCGCGGGGAGCTGTTTTTT.

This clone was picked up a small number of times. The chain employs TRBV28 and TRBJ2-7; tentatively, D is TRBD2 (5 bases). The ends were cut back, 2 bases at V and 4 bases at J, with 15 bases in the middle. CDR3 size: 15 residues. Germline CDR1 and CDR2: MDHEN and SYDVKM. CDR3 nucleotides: TGTGCCAGCAGTTTACCACCTAGCTCATCGTACGAGCAGTACTTC. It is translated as CASSLPPSSSYEQYF. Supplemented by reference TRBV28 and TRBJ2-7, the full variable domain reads DVKVTQSSRYLVKRTGEKVFLECVQDMDHENMFWYRQDPGLGLRLIYFSYDVKMKEKGDIPEGYSVSREKKERFSLILESASTNQTSMYLCASSLPPSSSYEQYFGPGTRLTVT.

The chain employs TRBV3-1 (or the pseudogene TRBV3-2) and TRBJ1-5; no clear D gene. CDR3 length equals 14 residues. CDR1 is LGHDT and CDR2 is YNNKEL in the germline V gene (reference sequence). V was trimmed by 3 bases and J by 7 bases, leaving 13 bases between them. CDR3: CASSHGTGEQPQHF. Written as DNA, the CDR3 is TGTGCCAGCAGCCACGGTACTGGGGAGCAGCCCCAGCATTTT.

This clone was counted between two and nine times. The CDR3 region is CASRSYQGEEYF. CDR3 DNA sequence: TGTGCCAGCAGATCCTATCAGGGGGAGGAGTACTTC. V is TRBV6-5 and J is TRBJ2-7; tentative D call: TRBD1 (7 bases). Trimming removed 6 bases from V and 11 bases from J, with 17 bases in between. The length of the CDR3 is 12 residues. Germline values: CDR1 MNHEY, CDR2 SVGAGI.

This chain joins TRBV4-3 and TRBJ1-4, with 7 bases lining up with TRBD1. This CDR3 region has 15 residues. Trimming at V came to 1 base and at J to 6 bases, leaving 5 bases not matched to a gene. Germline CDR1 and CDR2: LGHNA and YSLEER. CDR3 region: CASSQAQGWDEKLFF. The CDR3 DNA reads TGCGCCAGCAGCCAAGCACAGGGGTGGGATGAAAAACTGTTTTTT.

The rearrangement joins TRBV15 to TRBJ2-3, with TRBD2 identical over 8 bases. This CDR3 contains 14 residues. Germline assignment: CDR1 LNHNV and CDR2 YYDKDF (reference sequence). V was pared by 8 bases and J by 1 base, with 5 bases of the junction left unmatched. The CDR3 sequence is CATRREGRTDTQYF. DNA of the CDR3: TGTGCCACCCGACGGGAGGGTCGCACAGATACGCAGTATTTT.

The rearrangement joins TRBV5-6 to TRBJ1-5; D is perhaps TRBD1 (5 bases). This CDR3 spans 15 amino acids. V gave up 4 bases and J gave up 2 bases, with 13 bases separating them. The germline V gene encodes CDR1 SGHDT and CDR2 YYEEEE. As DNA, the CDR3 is TGTGCCAGCAGCCAGGGCCTGGGTGGCAATCAGCCCCAGCATTTT. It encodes CASSQGLGGNQPQHF. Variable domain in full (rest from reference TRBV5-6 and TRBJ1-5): DAGVTQSPTHLIKTRGQQVTLRCSPKSGHDTVSWYQQALGQGPQFIFQYYEEEERQRGNFPDRFSGHQFPNYSSELNVNALLLGDSALYLCASSQGLGGNQPQHFGDGTRLSIL.

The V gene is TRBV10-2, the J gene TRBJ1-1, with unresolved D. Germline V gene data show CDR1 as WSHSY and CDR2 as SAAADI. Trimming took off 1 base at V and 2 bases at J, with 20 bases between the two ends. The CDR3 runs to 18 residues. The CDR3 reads CASSELRAGQRYNTEAFF. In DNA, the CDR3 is TGCGCCAGCAGTGAGTTAAGGGCAGGCCAGCGGTACAACACTGAAGCTTTCTTT.

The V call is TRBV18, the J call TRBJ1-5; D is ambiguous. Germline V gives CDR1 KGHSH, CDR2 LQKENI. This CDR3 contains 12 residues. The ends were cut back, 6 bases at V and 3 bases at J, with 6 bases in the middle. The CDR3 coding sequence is TGTGCCAGCTCCCGGGACAATCAGCCCCAGCATTTT. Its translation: CASSRDNQPQHF.

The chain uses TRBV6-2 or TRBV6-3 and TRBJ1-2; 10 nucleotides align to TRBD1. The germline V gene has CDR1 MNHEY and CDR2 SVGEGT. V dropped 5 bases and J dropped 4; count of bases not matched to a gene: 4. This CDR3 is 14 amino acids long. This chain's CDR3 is CASSRDRGPYGYTF. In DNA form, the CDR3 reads TGTGCCAGCAGTAGAGACAGGGGGCCCTATGGCTACACCTTC.

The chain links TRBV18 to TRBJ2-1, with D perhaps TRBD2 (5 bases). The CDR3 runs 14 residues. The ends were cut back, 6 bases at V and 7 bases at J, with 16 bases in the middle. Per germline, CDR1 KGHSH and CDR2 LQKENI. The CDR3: CASSPWRQANEQFF. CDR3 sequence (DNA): TGTGCCAGCTCCCCATGGAGGCAAGCGAATGAGCAGTTCTTC. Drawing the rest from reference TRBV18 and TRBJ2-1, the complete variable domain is NAGVMQNPRHLVRRRGQEARLRCSPMKGHSHVYWYRQLPEEGLKFMVYLQKENIIDESGMPKERFSAEFPKEGPSILRIQQVVRGDSAAYFCASSPWRQANEQFFGPGTRLTVL.

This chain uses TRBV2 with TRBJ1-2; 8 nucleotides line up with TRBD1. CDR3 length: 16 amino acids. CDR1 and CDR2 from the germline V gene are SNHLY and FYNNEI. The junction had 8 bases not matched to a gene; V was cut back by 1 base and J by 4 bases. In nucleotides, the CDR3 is TGTGCCAGCAGTGAAGAGGCTGGACAGGGTATCTATGGCTACACCTTC. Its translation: CASSEEAGQGIYGYTF.

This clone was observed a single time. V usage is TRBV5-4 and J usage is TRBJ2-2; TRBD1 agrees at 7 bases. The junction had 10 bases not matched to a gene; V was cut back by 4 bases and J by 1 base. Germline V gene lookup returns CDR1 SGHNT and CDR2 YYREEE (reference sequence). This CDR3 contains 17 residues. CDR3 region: CASSPPRQGGNTGELFF. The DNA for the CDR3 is TGTGCCAGCAGCCCCCCCCGACAGGGTGGGAACACCGGGGAGCTGTTTTTT.